This is a list of T cell receptor beta chains from one sample in a study of Graves' ophthalmopathy and Graves' hyperthyroidism. TCRdb fed the multiplex PCR reads into MiXCR, producing one record per CDR3 protein. The sample includes roughly 1.1 million distinct CDR3 sequences, about 38% of them seen just once. Sequenced sample: peripheral blood or thyroid tissue (not recorded which). Source of these receptors: an adult man with Graves' hyperthyroidism. Each CDR3 is given with its conserved first and last residue. The order of the fields is J gene, clone size, D gene, CDR3 length, V gene, CDR3 DNA, CDR3 protein. D genes are given only for firm matches. Some rows have no size entry. The others give once, few or many, or a class for an expanded clone.

j_call: TRBJ2-2
clone_size: many
d_call: NA
cdr3_length: 15
v_call: TRBV19
cdr3_nt: TGTGCCAGTAGTATCGGTGTTAGGAACACCGGGGAGCTGTTTTTT
cdr3_aa: CASSIGVRNTGELFF

j_call: TRBJ2-5
clone_size: many
d_call: TRBD2
cdr3_length: 17
v_call: TRBV7-9
cdr3_nt: TGTGCCAGCAGCTTACTCGGACTAGCGGGTGGGGGAGAGACCCAGTACTTC
cdr3_aa: CASSLLGLAGGGETQYF

j_call: TRBJ2-7
clone_size: NA
d_call: NA
cdr3_length: 13
v_call: TRBV19
cdr3_nt: TGTGCCAGTACCGATAGGCGAGGGAACGAGCAGTACTTC
cdr3_aa: CASTDRRGNEQYF

j_call: TRBJ2-2
clone_size: many
d_call: TRBD2
cdr3_length: 15
v_call: TRBV20-1
cdr3_nt: TGCAGTGCTAGAGTAGCGGGAGGTGGGACCGGGGAGCTGTTTTTT
cdr3_aa: CSARVAGGGTGELFF

j_call: TRBJ1-1
clone_size: NA
d_call: NA
cdr3_length: 16
v_call: TRBV7-9
cdr3_nt: TGTGCCAGCAGTCCCCCTTGGGAACAAGACAGGAAGGAAGCTTTCTTT
cdr3_aa: CASSPPWEQDRKEAFF

j_call: TRBJ2-7
clone_size: many
d_call: NA
cdr3_length: 12
v_call: TRBV7-9
cdr3_nt: TGTGCCAGCAGCTTAGGAGGGACCGAGCAGTACTTC
cdr3_aa: CASSLGGTEQYF

j_call: TRBJ1-6
clone_size: NA
d_call: NA
cdr3_length: 14
v_call: TRBV7-9
cdr3_nt: TGTGCCAGCAGTGCCCCCGCGGGGAATTCACCCCTCCACTTT
cdr3_aa: CASSAPAGNSPLHF

j_call: TRBJ1-1
clone_size: few
d_call: NA
cdr3_length: 15
v_call: TRBV18
cdr3_nt: TGTGCCAGCTCACTGGACAGTGGAGGAGACACTGAAGCTTTCTTT
cdr3_aa: CASSLDSGGDTEAFF

j_call: TRBJ1-2
clone_size: NA
d_call: NA
cdr3_length: 14
v_call: TRBV10-2
cdr3_nt: TGCGCCAGCAGTGAGAGCGTCGGCGCAGATGGCTACACCTTC
cdr3_aa: CASSESVGADGYTF

j_call: TRBJ2-6
clone_size: NA
d_call: TRBD1
cdr3_length: 13
v_call: TRBV19
cdr3_nt: TGTGCCAGTAGTACACAGGGGGCGAACGTCCTGACTTTC
cdr3_aa: CASSTQGANVLTF

j_call: TRBJ2-2
clone_size: many
d_call: NA
cdr3_length: 13
v_call: TRBV29-1
cdr3_nt: TGCAGCGCAACGACTAGAAACACCGGGGAGCTGTTTTTT
cdr3_aa: CSATTRNTGELFF

j_call: TRBJ2-7
clone_size: NA
d_call: NA
cdr3_length: 14
v_call: TRBV6-5
cdr3_nt: TGTGCCAGCAGTTACCAAACTACGGGGCAGGAGCAGTACTTC
cdr3_aa: CASSYQTTGQEQYF

j_call: TRBJ1-1
clone_size: NA
d_call: NA
cdr3_length: 17
v_call: TRBV7-9
cdr3_nt: TGTGCCAGCAGCCAAGAGACACAGTTTCGCATGAACACTGAAGCTTTCTTT
cdr3_aa: CASSQETQFRMNTEAFF

j_call: TRBJ2-7
clone_size: many
d_call: TRBD2
cdr3_length: 16
v_call: TRBV7-6
cdr3_nt: TGTGCCAGCAGCTCCCGGGAGGGCAACCCAGCCTACGAGCAGTACTTC
cdr3_aa: CASSSREGNPAYEQYF